This T cell receptor (beta chain) comes out of a study of circulating CD8 cells and anti-PD-1 response in melanoma. The CDR3 sequence is 18 residues long. The J segment lost 1 base and the V segment lost 5 bases, leaving 11 bases of the junction unmatched. In germline, CDR1 is LNHDA, CDR2 SQIVND (reference sequence). Live CD3+CD8+TCRalphabeta+ cells were sorted into four subsets by PD-1 and/or TIGIT. Using 15 ng of total RNA, TCR libraries were made with the QIAseq Immune Repertoire TCR panel. TCRdb ran MiXCR on the reads and lists one entry per CDR3 protein. Of approximately 1,600 distinct CDR3 sequences listed, about 9.3% are singletons. Whole-study results and caveats: Previously treated and treatment-naive patients were pooled together. Replicates were generally not done for experiments.

This clonotype ranks as large (0.1 to 1%). What it binds is unknown. The chain combines TRBV19 with TRBJ2-3; 11 positions agree with TRBD2. The clonotype was recovered from a human donor with melanoma. Material: CD8+ T cells from PBMCs, obtained at baseline or after one month of anti-PD-1 therapy (not recorded which). The CDR3 reads CASSWILAGEMGTDTQYF. The DNA for the CDR3 is TGTGCCAGTAGTTGGATACTAGCGGGGGAAATGGGCACAGATACGCAGTATTTT.